Following are 19 T cell receptor beta chains from one sample sequenced in a study of blood T cell repertoires in COVID-19. Measured with immunoSEQ multiplex PCR; TCRdb has only the in-frame clones, and not every one. The sample shows approximately 300,000 clones, around nine tenths of them seen only once. Specimen: peripheral blood. These receptors all come from a woman aged 25 to 45 with COVID-19, enrolled during active disease.

The V gene is TRBV6-5, the J gene TRBJ1-5, with D tentatively TRBD1 (6 bases). Germline CDR1 MNHEY, CDR2 SVGAGI. Trimming pared 5 bases from V and 3 bases from J, leaving 8 bases between. The CDR3 totals 13 residues. The CDR3 DNA reads as TGTGCCAGCAGTACAGGGACCAATCAGCCCCAGCATTTT. It codes for CASSTGTNQPQHF.

The rearrangement links TRBV24-1 to TRBJ1-5; TRBD1 might be the D (5 bases). Trimming removed 7 bases at V and 1 base at J, with 10 bases between. Germline CDR1 and CDR2: KGHDR and SFDVKD. The CDR3 is made up of 14 amino acids. The CDR3 loop is CATRGGGSNQPQHF. As DNA, the CDR3 is TGTGCCACCAGGGGGGGTGGAAGCAATCAGCCCCAGCATTTT.

The chain combines TRBV19 with TRBJ1-5; D is undetermined. Germline V lookup: CDR1 LNHDA, CDR2 SQIVND (reference sequence). This CDR3 contains 14 residues. Deletions cut 5 bases from V and 6 bases from J, with 14 bases between. The CDR3 DNA sequence: TGTGCCAGTAGTCCATATCGGGTTCGTCAGCCCCAGCATTTT. Amino acid sequence: CASSPYRVRQPQHF.

The chain couples TRBV2 to TRBJ2-5; 15 bases map to TRBD2. Per germline, CDR1 SNHLY and CDR2 FYNNEI. The CDR3 spans 16 residues. The trim removed 7 bases at V and 5 bases at J, leaving 8 bases unmatched. CDR3 nucleotide sequence: TGTGCCAGCACTGGACTAGCGGGAGGGCCGAGGGAGACCCAGTACTTC. Its translation is CASTGLAGGPRETQYF. The entire variable domain, with the rest obtained from reference TRBV2 and TRBJ2-5, is as follows: EPEVTQTPSHQVTQMGQEVILRCVPISNHLYFYWYRQILGQKVEFLVSFYNNEISEKSEIFDDQFSVERPDGSNFTLKIRSTKLEDSAMYFCASTGLAGGPRETQYFGPGTRLLVL.

The chain links TRBV4-1 to TRBJ2-7; D is possibly TRBD2 (6 bases). Germline values: CDR1 MGHRA, CDR2 YSYEKL. V was clipped by 0 bases and J by 2 bases, with 14 bases between them. The CDR3 has 16 residues. This CDR3 is CASSQDRRGKPYEQYF. CDR3 DNA sequence: TGCGCCAGCAGCCAAGATCGGCGCGGGAAGCCCTACGAGCAGTACTTC.

CDR3 sequence reads: CASSTRGTNEKLFF. Written as DNA, the CDR3 is TGTGCCAGCAGCACCCGGGGAACTAATGAAAAACTGTTTTTT. This rearrangement joins TRBV7-3 to TRBJ1-4; D gene ambiguous. The CDR3 covers 14 residues. Germline loops: CDR1 SGHTA, CDR2 FQGTGA. Trimming cost V 5 bases and J 1 base, with 8 bases left between them.

The V and J genes are TRBV24-1 and TRBJ2-3; 8 positions match TRBD1. Germline V gene sequence: CDR1 KGHDR, CDR2 SFDVKD. J gave up 2 bases and V 9 bases, and 3 bases lay outside the gene matches. CDR3 size: 13 residues. CDR3 region: CATGTGPTDTQYF. CDR3 nucleotides: TGTGCCACCGGGACAGGCCCCACAGATACGCAGTATTTT.

Note on this clone: Other DNA sequences of this sample code for an identical CDR3. The gene calls are TRBV9 and TRBJ2-3; 9 bases are a match to TRBD2. The CDR3 has 16 residues. Looked up from germline, CDR1 is SGDLS and CDR2 is YYNGEE. V lost 0 bases and J lost 4; bases outside the gene matches: 6. This chain's CDR3 is CASSVVAGGPPDTQYF. Here the CDR3 DNA reads TGTGCCAGCAGCGTAGTGGCGGGAGGGCCGCCAGATACGCAGTATTTT.

This rearrangement joins TRBV24-1 to TRBJ2-3; 9 positions agree with TRBD2. CDR1 KGHDR and CDR2 SFDVKD come from the germline V gene. Germline trimming cut 1 base from V and 0 bases from J; bases unmatched to any gene: 4. The CDR3 is made up of 17 amino acids. CDR3: CATSDFSTSGSTDTQYF. DNA of the CDR3: TGTGCCACCAGTGATTTTTCGACTAGCGGTAGCACAGATACGCAGTATTTT.

V gene TRBV10-3 combines with J gene TRBJ2-5; TRBD1 is a possible D gene (5 bases). Per germline, CDR1 ENHRY and CDR2 SYGVKD. The CDR3 runs to 21 residues. Between the trimmed V and J ends, which lost 1 base and 2 bases, there was a span of 29 bases. CDR3: CAISEFGRIECQGFGQETQYF. The CDR3 coding sequence is TGTGCCATCAGTGAGTTCGGCCGTATAGAGTGCCAGGGCTTCGGTCAAGAGACCCAGTACTTC.

The genes are TRBV4-3 and TRBJ2-1; 7 positions agree with TRBD2. CDR1 and CDR2 (germline): LGHNA, YSLEER. Trimming took 2 bases from V and 8 from J; bases not matched to a gene: 15. CDR3 length: 17 residues. In DNA, the CDR3 is TGCGCCAGCAGCCAATACACGGGCCGAAATGGGGGGGATGAGCAGTTCTTC. This translates into CASSQYTGRNGGDEQFF.

The chain carries TRBV6-5 and TRBJ1-2; tentatively, D is TRBD1 (6 bases). Trimming took 6 bases from V and 3 from J, leaving 17 bases between them. Germline assignment: CDR1 MNHEY and CDR2 SVGAGI. CDR3 size: 15 residues. The CDR3 sequence is CASRKPGDRDYGYTF. DNA of the CDR3: TGTGCCAGCAGGAAGCCAGGGGATCGCGACTATGGCTACACCTTC.

The rearrangement joins TRBV4-1 to TRBJ1-3, with 8 bases that match TRBD1. J was trimmed by 3 bases and V by 0 bases; bases with no gene match: 4. CDR3 size: 16 residues. Germline CDR1 is MGHRA and CDR2 is YSYEKL. The CDR3 reads CASSQDDRGVGNTIYF. CDR3 DNA: TGCGCCAGCAGCCAAGATGACAGGGGCGTTGGAAACACCATATATTTT.

The chain employs TRBV19 and TRBJ1-2; D remains unclear. The ends were cut back, 5 bases at V and 3 bases at J, with 16 bases in the middle. The germline CDR1 and CDR2 sequences are LNHDA and SQIVND (reference sequence). The CDR3 extends over 15 amino acids. In DNA form, the CDR3 reads TGTGCCAGTAGTCGTACACCCGTGAACGACTATGGCTACACCTTC. Its translation: CASSRTPVNDYGYTF. The variable domain in full, completed from reference TRBV19 and TRBJ1-2, reads DGGITQSPKYLFRKEGQNVTLSCEQNLNHDAMYWYRQDPGQGLRLIYYSQIVNDFQKGDIAEGYSVSREKKESFPLTVTSAQKNPTAFYLCASSRTPVNDYGYTFGSGTRLTVV.

V gene TRBV11-2 combines with J gene TRBJ1-2; D gene unclear. Germline loops: CDR1 SGHAT, CDR2 FQNNGV. The CDR3 length is 15 residues. Trimming took off 5 bases at V and 8 bases at J, with 21 bases between the two ends. The CDR3 here is CASSPPPGLAGGYTF. The CDR3 nucleotides read TGTGCCAGCAGCCCCCCCCCGGGCCTTGCGGGGGGCTACACCTTC.

V and J are TRBV5-4 and TRBJ2-1; TRBD2 matches 8 bases. The length of the CDR3 is 16 residues. After removal of 4 bases from V and 8 bases from J, the junction contained 14 bases not matched to a gene. Germline values: CDR1 SGHNT, CDR2 YYREEE (reference sequence). This chain's CDR3 is CASSAAGLGGAHEQFF. DNA for the CDR3: TGTGCCAGCAGCGCGGCGGGACTAGGGGGAGCGCATGAGCAGTTCTTC.

The CDR3 region has the DNA TGTGCCAGCCAGGAGGGGGGGAGGGTCGATGAGCAGTTCTTC. This gives the protein CASQEGGRVDEQFF. The chain combines TRBV7-9 with TRBJ2-1; D is perhaps TRBD2 (7 bases). There are 14 residues in the CDR3. Looked up from germline, CDR1 is SEHNR and CDR2 is FQNEAQ (reference sequence). Deletions cut 8 bases from V and 8 bases from J, with 19 bases between.

The chain has TRBV2 and TRBJ1-5, with unresolved D. Germline lookup yields CDR1 SNHLY and CDR2 FYNNEI. The V gene lost 5 bases and the J gene lost 3 bases, with 5 bases spanning the gap. This CDR3 spans 12 amino acids. The CDR3 nucleotides are TGTGCCAGCAGTCCCCTCAATCAGCCCCAGCATTTT. Its protein product is CASSPLNQPQHF.

The J gene is TRBJ1-1, the V gene TRBV27; a weak D match, TRBD1 (5 bases). CDR1 and CDR2 (germline): MNHEY, SMNVEV (reference sequence). CDR3 length: 15 residues. V lost 10 bases to trimming and J lost 2 bases, with 20 bases between them. The CDR3 coding sequence is TGTGCCACCCTCCGACAGTCAACGGACAACACTGAAGCTTTCTTT. Amino acids: CATLRQSTDNTEAFF.